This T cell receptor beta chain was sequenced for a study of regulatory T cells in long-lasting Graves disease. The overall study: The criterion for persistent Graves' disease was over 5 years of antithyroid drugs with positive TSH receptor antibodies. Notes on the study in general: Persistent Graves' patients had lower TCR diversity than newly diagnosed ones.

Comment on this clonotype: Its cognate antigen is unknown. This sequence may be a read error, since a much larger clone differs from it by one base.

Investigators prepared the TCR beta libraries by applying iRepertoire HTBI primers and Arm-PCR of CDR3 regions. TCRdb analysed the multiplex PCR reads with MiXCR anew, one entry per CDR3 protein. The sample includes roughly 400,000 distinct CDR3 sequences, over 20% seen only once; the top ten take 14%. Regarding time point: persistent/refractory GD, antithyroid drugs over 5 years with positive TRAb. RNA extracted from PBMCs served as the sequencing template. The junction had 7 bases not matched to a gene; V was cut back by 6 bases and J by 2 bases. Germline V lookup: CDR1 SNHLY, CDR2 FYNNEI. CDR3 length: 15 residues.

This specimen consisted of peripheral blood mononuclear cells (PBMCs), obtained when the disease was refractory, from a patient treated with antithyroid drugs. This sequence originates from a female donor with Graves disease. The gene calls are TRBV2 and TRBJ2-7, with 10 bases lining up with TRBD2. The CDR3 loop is CASSLSGGVPYEQYF. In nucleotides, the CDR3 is TGTGCCAGCAGCCTCAGCGGGGGGGTTCCCTACGAGCAGTACTTC.